A selection of T cell receptor beta chains follows, all from one sample in a study of blood T cell repertoires in COVID-19. The table came from immunoSEQ multiplex PCR; TCRdb's copy has only in-frame clones and leaves some out. The sample lists about 200,000 clones, roughly nine tenths occurring once. The sample consisted of peripheral blood. These receptors came from a man in his sixties with active or convalescent COVID-19. The CDR3 runs from the conserved cysteine through the conserved F or W. Fields, in order: D gene, clone size, J gene, V gene, CDR3 protein, CDR3 DNA. D genes are given only for firm matches. A clone size is listed for some rows: how often the clone was seen (once, few, many), or a class if it is expanded.

>.|.|TRBJ1-4|TRBV25-1
CASSESRGGEKLFF
TGTGCCAGCAGTGAAAGTAGGGGTGGCGAAAAACTGTTTTTT
>.|.|TRBJ2-3|TRBV4-1
CASSQDKAYTQYF
TGCGCCAGCAGCCAAGATAAAGCATATACGCAGTATTTT
>TRBD1|.|TRBJ1-1|TRBV10-1
CASPRGRMGKNTEAFF
TGCGCCAGCCCCAGGGGGCGCATGGGAAAAAACACTGAAGCTTTCTTT
>.|once|TRBJ2-1|TRBV5-6
CASSPPTRDSFRNEQFF
TGTGCCAGCAGCCCGCCGACCCGGGACTCCTTTCGAAATGAGCAGTTCTTC
>.|few|TRBJ1-3|TRBV11-2
CASSLGGSRNTIYF
TGTGCCAGCAGCTTAGGGGGCTCTCGAAACACCATATATTTT
>.|.|TRBJ1-5|TRBV30
CAWTHSNQPQHF
TGTGCCTGGACACATAGCAATCAGCCCCAGCATTTT
>TRBD1|.|TRBJ2-1|TRBV18
CASSPRDSYNEQFF
TGTGCCAGCTCACCACGGGACAGCTACAATGAGCAGTTCTTC
>TRBD1|few|TRBJ1-5|TRBV6-5
CASRGRGRNQPQHF
TGTGCCAGCAGGGGCAGGGGGCGCAATCAGCCCCAGCATTTT
>TRBD1|.|TRBJ2-3|TRBV28
CASSLGGQGPRDTQYF
TGTGCCAGCAGTCTAGGGGGACAGGGTCCTCGCGATACGCAGTATTTT
>TRBD2|.|TRBJ2-3|TRBV9
CASSVVGLPTDTQYF
TGTGCCAGCAGCGTAGTGGGACTACCCACAGATACGCAGTATTTT
>.|.|TRBJ1-4|TRBV9
CASSARGTNEKLFF
TGTGCCAGCAGCGCCAGGGGCACTAATGAAAAACTGTTTTTT
>TRBD2|.|TRBJ2-3|TRBV5-1
CASSLSGDNTDTQYF
TGCGCCAGCAGCTTAAGCGGGGATAACACAGATACGCAGTATTTT
>TRBD1|.|TRBJ1-3|TRBV6-5
CASSPTGEGNTIYF
TGTGCCAGCAGCCCGACAGGGGAGGGAAACACCATATATTTT
>.|.|TRBJ1-1|TRBV5-1
CASSLSASGGTEAFF
TGCGCCAGCAGCTTGTCAGCCTCGGGGGGCACTGAAGCTTTCTTT
>TRBD1|once|TRBJ2-7|TRBV5-1
CASSPQGVDEQYF
TGCGCCAGCAGCCCACAGGGGGTCGACGAGCAGTACTTC
>TRBD1|.|TRBJ1-2|TRBV2
CASSTGQGVGYTF
TGTGCCAGCAGTACAGGGCAGGGGGTCGGCTACACCTTC
>TRBD2|.|TRBJ2-1|TRBV5-4
CASSSGLAGRGEQFF
TGTGCCAGCAGCTCCGGACTAGCGGGGAGGGGTGAGCAGTTCTTC
>TRBD2|.|TRBJ2-3|TRBV7-6
CASSLAGGGALRSTQYF
TGTGCCAGCAGCTTAGCAGGCGGGGGGGCCTTAAGGAGTACGCAGTATTTT
>.|once|TRBJ2-1|TRBV10-2
CASIPRRTESGEQFF
TGCGCCAGCATCCCACGTAGGACGGAGAGCGGTGAGCAGTTCTTC
>TRBD2|.|TRBJ2-2|TRBV19
CASGLAGGAGELFF
TGTGCCAGCGGACTAGCGGGGGGCGCCGGGGAGCTGTTTTTT
>.|.|TRBJ1-6|TRBV27
CASSFSGFSSPLHF
TGTGCCAGCAGTTTTTCAGGGTTTAGTTCACCCCTCCACTTT
>TRBD2|.|TRBJ2-3|TRBV5-4
CASSLARGGRTDTQYF
TGTGCCAGCAGCTTGGCCCGGGGGGGGCGCACAGATACGCAGTATTTT
>TRBD1|.|TRBJ2-3|TRBV14
CASSPPGQASTDTQYF
TGTGCCAGCAGCCCCCCGGGACAGGCTAGCACAGATACGCAGTATTTT
>.|.|TRBJ1-1|TRBV5-1
CASSLGRGNTEAFF
TGCGCCAGCAGCTTGGGCAGGGGGAACACTGAAGCTTTCTTT
>TRBD2|few|TRBJ2-5|TRBV6-1
CASSEGVAGAQETQYF
TGTGCCAGCAGTGAAGGGGTAGCGGGGGCCCAAGAGACCCAGTACTTC
>.|.|TRBJ2-7|TRBV11-2
CASSLFAGGSYEQYF
TGTGCCAGCAGCTTATTCGCCGGAGGTTCCTACGAGCAGTACTTC
>.|.|TRBJ2-5|TRBV4-2
CASSQVYTSQEETQYF
TGTGCCAGCAGCCAAGTGTATACTAGTCAGGAAGAGACCCAGTACTTC
>.|.|TRBJ2-7|TRBV7-8
CASSPAPGTYAYEQYF
TGTGCCAGCAGCCCGGCCCCCGGGACATATGCCTACGAGCAGTACTTC
>.|few|TRBJ1-1|TRBV29-1
CSVRTFQGLDTEAFF
TGCAGCGTCAGGACGTTCCAGGGGTTGGACACTGAAGCTTTCTTT
>.|.|TRBJ1-2|TRBV6-6
CASSDRTGYGYTF
TGTGCCAGCAGTGACAGGACGGGCTATGGCTACACCTTC
>.|.|TRBJ1-5|TRBV15
CATSRDLPGGYQPQHF
TGTGCCACCAGCAGAGATCTTCCGGGAGGATATCAGCCCCAGCATTTT
>.|.|TRBJ2-1|TRBV6-5
CASSPAGNPYNEQFF
TGTGCCAGCAGCCCCGCGGGGAATCCCTACAATGAGCAGTTCTTC
>TRBD2|.|TRBJ2-7|TRBV28
CASSVLAGIVYEQYF
TGTGCCAGCAGTGTGTTAGCGGGGATTGTCTACGAGCAGTACTTC
>TRBD1|.|TRBJ1-2|TRBV19
CASRDRISGTF
TGTGCCAGCCGGGACAGGATATCGGGCACCTTC
>.|.|TRBJ1-2|TRBV5-1
CASSGSPGNYGYTF
TGCGCCAGCAGCGGTTCCCCGGGAAACTATGGCTACACCTTC
>.|.|TRBJ1-1|TRBV5-1
CASSLGQVNTEAFF
TGCGCCAGCAGCTTGGGCCAGGTGAACACTGAAGCTTTCTTT
>TRBD1|once|TRBJ1-5|TRBV10-3
CASGQGDQPQHF
TGTGCCTCGGGACAGGGGGATCAGCCCCAGCATTTT
>TRBD1|.|TRBJ2-3|TRBV2
CASSRTGGTDTQYF
TGTGCCAGCAGTAGGACAGGGGGCACAGATACGCAGTATTTT
>TRBD2|once|TRBJ2-7|TRBV6-1
CASSDPFSGGQSYEQYF
TGTGCCAGCAGTGATCCATTCTCGGGGGGGCAGTCCTACGAGCAGTACTTC
>TRBD2|.|TRBJ2-5|TRBV5-4
CASSLKSGGGETQYF
TGTGCCAGCAGCTTGAAGAGCGGGGGCGGAGAGACCCAGTACTTC
>.|.|TRBJ1-1|TRBV18
CASQLWRGTTEAFF
TGTGCCAGCCAGCTCTGGCGGGGGACCACTGAAGCTTTCTTT
>.|few|TRBJ1-3|TRBV5-1
CASSPWTEGNTIYF
TGCGCCAGCAGCCCCTGGACTGAGGGAAACACCATATATTTT
>.|.|TRBJ1-2|TRBV6-1
CASSEALQGTYGYTF
TGTGCCAGCAGTGAAGCGCTACAGGGCACCTATGGCTACACCTTC
>.|.|TRBJ2-4|TRBV11-2
CASSSTGWVKYF
TGTGCCAGCAGCTCAACAGGGTGGGTTAAGTACTTC
>TRBD1|.|TRBJ2-5|TRBV10-1
CASSDQAGGAETQYF
TGCGCCAGCAGTGATCAGGCAGGGGGCGCCGAGACCCAGTACTTC